This TCR beta chain derives from a study of cytotoxic CD8 clonotypes in ibrutinib-treated CLL. Study-wide results and caveats: There were differences in sampling times between sustained-remission and progressing patients. Whereas clonality rose at ibrutinib response, it declined toward baseline at progression. The clonality rise at ibrutinib response reflected private clonotype expansion.

Trimming took 6 bases from V and 2 from J; bases not matched to a gene: 9. Germline V gene sequence: CDR1 LGHNA, CDR2 YSLEER. The CDR3 consists of 15 residues. Sequencing used immunoSEQ multiplex PCR; TCRdb keeps in-frame clones, though not all of them. This table has 65,000 to 90,000 clones, around four fifths appearing once. Concerning this clone itself: Its antigen is undetermined.

Cryopreserved PBMCs yielded around 2.1 micrograms of genomic DNA for TCR beta libraries. The chain carries TRBV4-3 and TRBJ2-5; 7 nucleotides match TRBD2. This TCR was recovered from a human donor with chronic lymphocytic leukemia. Sample: PBMCs, taken after 24 months of ibrutinib treatment. The CDR3 coding sequence is TGCGCCAGCAGTCCCAGGGTGGGACTACAAGAGACCCAGTACTTC. As protein: CASSPRVGLQETQYF.